This T cell receptor (beta chain) was sequenced for a study of cytomegalovirus exposure and HLA in healthy donors. Vbeta (60) and Jbeta (13) primers were used in the PCR. TCRdb's table, derived via immunoSEQ multiplex PCR, lists solely in-frame clones and lacks some. The sample holds some 190,000 clones, about 80% seen once. Germline CDR1 reads SGDLS; CDR2 reads YYNGEE. This CDR3 contains 14 residues. Trimming removed 6 bases at V and 3 bases at J, with 15 bases between. The sequence derives from a woman in her twenties or thirties in good health and CMV-seronegative. The chain combines TRBV9 with TRBJ2-5, with D possibly being TRBD1 (6 bases). Input material: PBMCs. CDR3 protein: CASNLGGQEETQYF. The CDR3 DNA reads TGTGCCAGCAACCTAGGGGGACAAGAAGAGACCCAGTACTTC.